The 21 T cell receptor beta chains reported below all come from one sample, sequenced in a study of blood T cells in healthy people across ages. Next came a second PCR, run for about 6 to 12 cycles, which used a sample-barcoded 5' primer along with a J-beta primer mix. TCRdb reanalysed the 5' RACE reads using MiXCR and keeps one entry per CDR3 protein. This table has 920,000 or so distinct CDR3 sequences, 45% appearing once. The sample comprised blood. The receptors were sampled from a woman in her sixties in good health.

The chain combines TRBV20-1 with TRBJ2-2; D is possibly TRBD2 (7 bases). The CDR3 runs 14 residues. The germline CDR1 and CDR2 sequences are DFQATT and SNEGSKA (reference sequence). Trimming pared 6 bases from V and 6 bases from J, leaving 17 bases between. CDR3 sequence (DNA): TGCAGTGCCCCTCAGGGAGGGGGGGCCGGGGAGCTGTTTTTT. Protein: CSAPQGGGAGELFF.

The chain joins TRBV6-5 to TRBJ2-5; D ambiguous. Trimming removed 6 bases at V and 5 bases at J, with 13 bases between. Germline V gives CDR1 MNHEY, CDR2 SVGAGI. This CDR3 is 13 amino acids long. The CDR3 DNA sequence: TGTGCCAGCAGCCGAGATGGGTTGGAGACCCAGTACTTC. Protein product: CASSRDGLETQYF.

This clonotype occurred a few times. It is unclear where the CDR3 begins or ends on the DNA, so no DNA is shown, and the CDR3 is as TCRdb lists it. This rearrangement joins TRBV21-1 to TRBJ2-6; TRBD1, the D gene given by the table, was not confirmed from the DNA. TRBV21-1 is annotated as a pseudogene. The CDR3 has 19 amino acids, counting both end residues. The CDR3: CASSVGPGTSSSGANVLTF.

The chain couples TRBV20-1 to TRBJ2-5, with D possibly TRBD2 on 6 matching bases. CDR3 size: 17 residues. Trimming took 0 bases from V and 1 from J, leaving 18 bases between them. Germline CDR1 DFQATT, CDR2 SNEGSKA (reference sequence). CDR3 in amino acids: CSARDLTAGSLQETQYF. The DNA of the CDR3 is TGCAGTGCTAGAGATCTGACGGCGGGGTCTCTCCAAGAGACCCAGTACTTC.

The chain carries TRBV19 and TRBJ2-5, with TRBD1 identical over 8 bases. After removal of 5 bases from V and 4 bases from J, the junction contained 12 bases not matched to a gene. Germline V CDR1 and CDR2: LNHDA, SQIVND (reference sequence). The CDR3 has 16 residues. The CDR3 DNA reads TGTGCCAGTAGTCCAGGGGACAGGACCGCGGGAGAGACCCAGTACTTC. Translated: CASSPGDRTAGETQYF.

This clonotype was counted only a few times. V usage is TRBV29-1 and J usage is TRBJ2-5, with D tentatively TRBD2 (7 bases). This CDR3 is 15 amino acids long. CDR1 SQVTM and CDR2 ANQGSEA come from the germline V gene. V was pared by 1 base and J by 3 bases, with 15 bases between. The CDR3 coding sequence is TGCAGCGTTGAAGTTGGAAGGGGGAGGGAAGAGACCCAGTACTTC. It specifies CSVEVGRGREETQYF.

The chain couples TRBV20-1 to TRBJ2-3, with 13 bases that match TRBD2. Germline assignment: CDR1 DFQATT and CDR2 SNEGSKA (reference sequence). The CDR3 sequence is 18 residues long. Germline trimming cut 3 bases from V and 1 base from J; bases unmatched to any gene: 10. The CDR3, as DNA: TGCAGTGCTAGCGGACTAGCGGGAGCCCGGCCAGGCACAGATACGCAGTATTTT. Its translation is CSASGLAGARPGTDTQYF.

V and J are TRBV6-6 and TRBJ1-3; perhaps TRBD1 as D (6 bases). V lost 2 bases to trimming and J lost 0 bases, with 11 bases between them. Germline values: CDR1 MNHNY, CDR2 SVGAGI (reference sequence). This CDR3 contains 16 residues. The CDR3 loop is CASSYPGHSSGNTIYF. The CDR3 DNA is TGTGCCAGCAGTTACCCGGGACATAGCTCTGGAAACACCATATATTTT.

Points on this clonotype: A much larger clone sits a single nucleotide away, making a read error possible. The chain's CDR3 is CASTPQFQKEDERYF. In nucleotides, the CDR3 is TGTGCCAGCACGCCACAGTTCCAGAAGGAAGACGAGCGGTACTTC. The rearrangement uses TRBV18 and TRBJ2-4; D unresolved. V lost 8 bases, J lost 15 bases, and 29 bases lay in between. CDR1 and CDR2 (germline): KGHSH, LQKENI. The CDR3 consists of 15 residues.

This rearrangement joins TRBV5-5 to TRBJ2-7; TRBD1 matches at 12 bases. Germline V lookup: CDR1 SGHKS, CDR2 YYEKEE (reference sequence). CDR3 length equals 16 residues. Losses at the gene ends were 3 bases for V and 7 bases for J; bases not matched to a gene: 11. CDR3: CASSSLAGQGAGEQYF. CDR3 nucleotide sequence: TGTGCCAGCAGCTCTCTCGCGGGACAGGGGGCAGGAGAGCAGTACTTC.

The rearrangement joins TRBV11-2 to TRBJ2-3; D might be TRBD1 or TRBD2, each matching 5 bases. The V end was cut by 0 bases, the J end by 11 bases, with 9 bases between. The CDR3 is 12 amino acids. The germline gives CDR1 SGHAT, CDR2 FQNNGV. The CDR3 spells CASSLEGTVQYF. The CDR3 DNA is TGTGCCAGCAGCTTAGAAGGGACCGTGCAGTATTTT.

This clonotype was seen only a few times. This chain links TRBV2 with TRBJ2-3; tentative D call: TRBD2 (6 bases). The CDR3 is made up of 11 amino acids. Trimming removed 9 bases at V and 4 bases at J, with 8 bases between. Germline values: CDR1 SNHLY, CDR2 FYNNEI. The CDR3 region is CARTSADTQYF. As DNA, the CDR3 is TGTGCCAGGACTAGTGCAGATACGCAGTATTTT.

This sequence joins TRBV12-3 or TRBV12-4 and TRBJ1-4; D is unresolved. The CDR3 runs 12 residues. V was pared by 4 bases and J by 11 bases, with 11 bases between. The CDR3 reads CASSSSPGKLFF. DNA for the CDR3: TGTGCCAGCAGTTCCAGCCCCGGGAAACTGTTTTTT.

Only one count was recorded for this clonotype. The chain uses TRBV6-6 and TRBJ2-3, with a tentative D call TRBD1 (7 bases). The germline gives CDR1 MNHNY, CDR2 SVGAGI (reference sequence). The CDR3 is made up of 15 amino acids. Trimming cost V 5 bases and J 5 bases, with 17 bases left between them. The CDR3, as DNA: TGTGCCAGCAGTAAGGACAGGCCGGGACTAGATACGCAGTATTTT. Protein: CASSKDRPGLDTQYF.

In this sample, this clonotype turned up a few times. The J gene is TRBJ2-1, the V gene TRBV28, with D maybe TRBD2 (5 bases). Germline lookup yields CDR1 MDHEN and CDR2 SYDVKM. The CDR3 is 12 residues long. The V end lost 6 bases, the J end lost 9 bases, and 12 bases lay between the germline ends. The CDR3 DNA sequence: TGTGCCAGCAGGGGAGCTAGGGCTGAGCAGTTCTTC. Amino acid sequence: CASRGARAEQFF.

The DNA for the CDR3 is TGTGCCGCCCAAAGGGTAGAGGGCATTCAGTACTTC. Protein product: CAAQRVEGIQYF. The chain links TRBV12-3 or TRBV12-4 to TRBJ2-7; perhaps TRBD2 as D (5 bases). The J call may be incorrect, as the DNA end agrees better with TRBJ2-4. CDR3 size: 12 residues.

The CDR3 protein is CASSPLGTSGIYEQYF. The CDR3 DNA is TGTGCCAGCAGTCCCCTCGGGACTAGCGGTATCTACGAGCAGTACTTC. The chain combines TRBV28 with TRBJ2-5, with 11 bases aligning to TRBD2. The last part of the DNA fits TRBJ2-7 better; the J call may be wrong. The V gene's germline CDR1 is MDHEN and CDR2 SYDVKM. The CDR3 has 16 residues.

In its sample, this clonotype was seen many times. J is TRBJ2-3 and V is TRBV20-1; 9 bases align to TRBD2. The CDR3 has 13 residues. CDR1 and CDR2 from the germline V gene are DFQATT and SNEGSKA (reference sequence). With 3 bases clipped from V and 6 bases from J, the junction kept 4 bases outside the gene matches. The CDR3 nucleotides are TGCAGTGCTAGGGGTAGCGGGAGTGATACGCAGTATTTT. Residues: CSARGSGSDTQYF.

This chain connects TRBV27 to TRBJ2-3; D unclear. CDR1 and CDR2 from the germline V gene are MNHEY and SMNVEV (reference sequence). The ends were cut back, 5 bases at V and 4 bases at J, with 16 bases in the middle. This CDR3 spans 15 amino acids. In nucleotides, the CDR3 is TGTGCCAGCAGTCCATCGGACCGAGACCCAGATACGCAGTATTTT. Amino acid sequence: CASSPSDRDPDTQYF.

The chain is built from TRBV6-5 and TRBJ2-5, with TRBD1 matching 7 bases. The J call is uncertain, as TRBJ2-7 better fits the DNA end. This CDR3 is 16 amino acids long. CDR1 is MNHEY, CDR2 SVGAGI, per germline. The CDR3 loop is CASSIRQGSVTHEQYF. DNA of the CDR3: TGTGCCAGCAGTATAAGACAGGGAAGTGTAACCCACGAGCAGTACTTC.

This clonotype has only one observation. This could be a read error, since a much larger clone is one nucleotide away. The V call is TRBV5-5, the J call TRBJ2-4, with 7 bases that match TRBD2. In germline, CDR1 is SGHKS, CDR2 YYEKEE (reference sequence). The CDR3 contains 16 residues. J was trimmed by 2 bases and V by 2 bases; bases with no gene match: 7. The CDR3 sequence is CASSFVPSGSKNIQYF. In DNA form, the CDR3 reads TGTGCCAGCAGCTTTGTCCCTAGCGGATCCAAAAACATTCAGTACTTC.